This entry concerns a single TCR beta chain. The TCRbeta library was prepared with unique molecular identifiers. TCRdb analysed the PCR reads with MiXCR anew, one entry per CDR3 protein. In the table there are roughly 400,000 distinct CDR3 sequences, roughly two fifths of which are singletons. These data come from a study of T-cell reconstitution after alpha-beta-depleted transplantation in children. There are 12 residues in the CDR3. The germline V gene has CDR1 SQVTM and CDR2 ANQGSEA. The V gene lost 5 bases and the J gene lost 4 bases, with 6 bases spanning the gap. The source material was PBMCs, sampled before TCRalphabeta/CD19-depleted stem cell transplant. The J gene is TRBJ2-6, the V gene TRBV29-1; D gene unclear. The TCR comes from a girl aged 2-10 years with aplastic anemia, due to receive a stem cell transplant. The CDR3, as DNA: TGCAGCGTTCCGATAGGGGCCAACGTCCTGACTTTC. Amino acids: CSVPIGANVLTF.